This is a list of T cell receptor beta chains from one sample in a study of OX40 agonist ivuxolimab in advanced cancers. Assay used: immunoSEQ multiplex PCR; TCRdb lists only in-frame clones, some missing. This table has some 82,000 clones, roughly 90% appearing once. This specimen consisted of CD4+ or CD8+ T cells sorted from blood, obtained in a trial of the OX40 agonist ivuxolimab. The receptors stem from an adult with an advanced solid tumor such as melanoma, head and neck, liver or kidney cancer. CDR3s include the opening cysteine and the closing phenylalanine or tryptophan. A D gene is named only where the DNA matches it firmly. Clone size, where shown, is once, few, many, or a class for clones that have expanded.

cdr3_nt cdr3_aa clone_size j_call v_call d_call
TGTGCCAGTAGTCTCAGGACAGGGGGCAGGGATACGCAGTATTTT CASSLRTGGRDTQYF . TRBJ2-3 TRBV19 TRBD1
TGCGCCAGCAGCCCAACAGGGATGGTAAGCTCTGGGGCCAACGTCCTGACTTTC CASSPTGMVSSGANVLTF . TRBJ2-6 TRBV5-1 .
TGTGCCAGCAGATCCGGGACAACTAATGAAAAACTGTTTTTT CASRSGTTNEKLFF . TRBJ1-4 TRBV5-8 .
TGCGCCAGCAGTGAGTCCACCGGTTGGGAGCAGTACTTC CASSESTGWEQYF . TRBJ2-7 TRBV10-2 .
TGCAGCGTTGGCCGGGCGGTGCTGAACACAGATACGCAGTATTTT CSVGRAVLNTDTQYF once TRBJ2-3 TRBV29-1 .
TGTGCCTGGAGTAACCTCGCCAATAATAAGTTCTTC CAWSNLANNKFF . TRBJ2-1 TRBV30 .
TGTGCCAGCAGCCCCCGGAGAACAACAGAGACCCAGTACTTC CASSPRRTTETQYF . TRBJ2-5 TRBV9 .
TGTGCCTGCCCCTCGGCAGCGGGAGTAGGCAATGAGCAGTTCTTC CACPSAAGVGNEQFF . TRBJ2-1 TRBV30 TRBD2
TGTGCCAGCAGTCGTACCGGGAGGAAACCTATGAATGAGCAGTTCTTC CASSRTGRKPMNEQFF few TRBJ2-1 TRBV11-2 TRBD2
TGTGCCAGCAGCTCAGGATTACAGAGAGATACGCAGTATTTT CASSSGLQRDTQYF . TRBJ2-3 TRBV7-9 .
TGCGCCAGCAGTTCTCAGGGGGGGAACACTGAAGCTTTCTTT CASSSQGGNTEAFF . TRBJ1-1 TRBV5-1 TRBD1
TGTGCCAGCAGCCAAGGTGTTACAGCTTTCTTT CASSQGVTAFF . TRBJ1-1 TRBV14 .
TGTGCCAGCTCACCTCCACAGGGACGGGGAGCGGGCAATGAGCAGTTCTTC CASSPPQGRGAGNEQFF . TRBJ2-1 TRBV18 .
TGTGCCAGTAATCCCCAGGGTATCTCTGGAAACACCATATATTTT CASNPQGISGNTIYF . TRBJ1-3 TRBV19 .
TGTGCCAGCAGTTCCGGCCGACAGGGGCACTTCACTGAAGCTTTCTTT CASSSGRQGHFTEAFF . TRBJ1-1 TRBV2 TRBD1
TGTGCCAGCAGCTTAGGCGTTGCCCCAGGCTCCTACAATGAGCAGTTCTTC CASSLGVAPGSYNEQFF . TRBJ2-1 TRBV7-2 .
TGTGCCAGCAGCTTAGATCGACTAGCGGGGAACGTCCTGACTTTC CASSLDRLAGNVLTF . TRBJ2-6 TRBV11-3 TRBD2
TGTGCCAGCAGCTACAGACAGGGGCTTAACGGGGAGCTGTTTTTT CASSYRQGLNGELFF . TRBJ2-2 TRBV11-2 TRBD1